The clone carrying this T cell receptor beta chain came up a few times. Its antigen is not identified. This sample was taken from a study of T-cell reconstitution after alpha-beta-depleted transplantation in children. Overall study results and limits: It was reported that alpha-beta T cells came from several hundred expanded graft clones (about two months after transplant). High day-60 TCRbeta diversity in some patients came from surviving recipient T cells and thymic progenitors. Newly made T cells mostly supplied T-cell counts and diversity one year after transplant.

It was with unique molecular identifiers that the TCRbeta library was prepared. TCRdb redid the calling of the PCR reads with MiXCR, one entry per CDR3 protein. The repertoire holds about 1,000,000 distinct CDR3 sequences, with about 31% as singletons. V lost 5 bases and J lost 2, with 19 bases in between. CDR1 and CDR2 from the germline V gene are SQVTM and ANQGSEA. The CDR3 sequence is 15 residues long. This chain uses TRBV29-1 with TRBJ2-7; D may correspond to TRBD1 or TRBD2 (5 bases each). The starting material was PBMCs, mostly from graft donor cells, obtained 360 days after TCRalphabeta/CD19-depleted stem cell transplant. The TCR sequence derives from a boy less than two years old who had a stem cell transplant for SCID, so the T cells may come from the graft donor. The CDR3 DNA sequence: TGCAGCGTTCGGTTCATTCAGGGAGTCGCCTACGAGCAGTACTTC. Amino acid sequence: CSVRFIQGVAYEQYF.